A single sample is the source of the 18 T cell receptor beta chains below, sequenced in a study of T-cell reconstitution after alpha-beta-depleted transplantation in children (dated by TCRdb to 2016 to 2017). Receptors were amplified or captured by PCR. The sample was run on an Illumina HiSeq 2500. TCR library preparation used molecular barcoding, with unique molecular identifiers applied to normalize quantification of the TCRbeta repertoire. TCRdb reanalyzed the raw reads on its own, using fastp at Q25 for trimming and MiXCR for clone calling, and kept in-frame beta chains. Identical CDR3 proteins give one entry, which carries the most common genes and DNA. The sample table records roughly 500,000 distinct CDR3 sequences; 32% of these occur just once. The top ten constitute 2.4% of the sample. This material consisted of PBMCs from the stem cell graft donor, taken from the stem cell graft. The source is a human donor who donated a stem cell graft to a child with aplastic anemia.

The chain recombines TRBV11-3 with TRBJ1-1; a possible D gene is TRBD1 (6 bases). The CDR3 spans 15 residues. V lost 1 base and J 1 base, leaving 10 bases between the germline ends. CDR1 and CDR2 from the germline V gene are SGHNT and YENEEA. The CDR3 DNA follows: TGTGCCAGCAGCTTAGGAGGAGGGGGGAACACTGAAGCTTTCTTT. Translating it yields CASSLGGGGNTEAFF.

The table lists this clonotype with many counts. This CDR3 is CSALGLAGSYNEQFF. The CDR3 DNA reads as TGCAGCGCTCTGGGACTAGCGGGTTCCTACAATGAGCAGTTCTTC. V gene TRBV29-1 combines with J gene TRBJ2-1, with 12 bases lining up with TRBD2. V gave up 7 bases and J gave up 1 base; unmatched junction bases: 5. Germline CDR1 reads SQVTM; CDR2 reads ANQGSEA. The CDR3 extends over 15 amino acids.

This clonotype showed up just once. The gene calls are TRBV15 and TRBJ2-1, with TRBD2 identical over 10 bases. The CDR3 totals 15 residues. With V trimmed by 2 bases and J by 9 bases, 7 bases remained unmatched. Looked up from germline, CDR1 is LNHNV and CDR2 is YYDKDF (reference sequence). The CDR3 nucleotides read TGTGCCACCAGCAGATTAGCGGGAGGAATTCTTGAGCAGTTCTTC. Residues: CATSRLAGGILEQFF.

The chain carries TRBV9 and TRBJ1-1; possible D gene TRBD1, 5 bases. Germline lookup yields CDR1 SGDLS and CDR2 YYNGEE. Trimming pared 3 bases from V and 7 bases from J, leaving 13 bases between. This CDR3 comprises 13 residues. CDR3: CASSATGGFEAFF. The CDR3 nucleotides read TGTGCCAGCAGCGCCACCGGGGGGTTTGAAGCTTTCTTT.

This clonotype was observed a few times. V usage is TRBV28 and J usage is TRBJ1-5; D is unresolved. This CDR3 has 17 residues. Germline V gives CDR1 MDHEN, CDR2 SYDVKM. Trimming took off 6 bases at V and 0 bases at J, with 18 bases between the two ends. CDR3 sequence: CASSLFLTDYSNQPQHF. In nucleotides, the CDR3 is TGTGCCAGCAGCCTATTCCTGACGGATTATAGCAATCAGCCCCAGCATTTT. The full variable domain, rest sourced from reference TRBV28 and TRBJ1-5, is DVKVTQSSRYLVKRTGEKVFLECVQDMDHENMFWYRQDPGLGLRLIYFSYDVKMKEKGDIPEGYSVSREKKERFSLILESASTNQTSMYLCASSLFLTDYSNQPQHFGDGTRLSIL.

V is TRBV9 and J is TRBJ1-5; 7 bases map to TRBD1. The CDR3 contains 15 residues. The junction had 3 bases not matched to a gene; V was cut back by 0 bases and J by 3 bases. Germline CDR1 SGDLS, CDR2 YYNGEE. The CDR3 nucleotides read TGTGCCAGCAGCGTAGGACAGGGATTCAATCAGCCCCAGCATTTT. It is translated as CASSVGQGFNQPQHF.

This chain joins TRBV7-2 and TRBJ2-7, with 7 bases aligning to TRBD1. The V gene end was trimmed by 1 base and the J gene end by 1 base; junction bases not matched to a gene: 7. Germline-derived CDR1 and CDR2 are SGHTA and FQGNSA. This CDR3 spans 16 amino acids. The CDR3 region is CASSLGFGQVSYEQYF. CDR3 coding DNA: TGTGCCAGCAGCTTAGGGTTTGGACAGGTATCCTACGAGCAGTACTTC.

As regards this clonotype: Since a much larger clone is just one base distant, this may be a read error. The rearrangement joins TRBV5-1 to TRBJ1-4, with 7 bases fitting TRBD1. Per germline, CDR1 SGHRS and CDR2 YFSETQ. This CDR3 spans 15 amino acids. DNA of the CDR3: TGCGCCAGCAGCTTGTGGACAGGCGAAAATGAAAACCTGTTTTTT. Translating it yields CASSLWTGENENLFF.

This clonotype has a handful of counts. The chain employs TRBV6-5 and TRBJ1-3; D unclear. Per germline, CDR1 MNHEY and CDR2 SVGAGI. The CDR3 totals 16 residues. V was cut by 0 bases and J by 0 bases, with 9 bases left in between. This CDR3 reads CASSYSYGPSGNTIYF. Here the CDR3 DNA reads TGTGCCAGCAGTTACTCGTATGGGCCCTCTGGAAACACCATATATTTT.

The chain links TRBV7-8 to TRBJ2-3; 8 positions agree with TRBD2. The V gene's germline CDR1 is SGHVS and CDR2 FQNEAQ. The V gene end was trimmed by 1 base and the J gene end by 1 base; junction bases not matched to a gene: 7. The CDR3 contains 17 residues. CDR3 DNA sequence: TGTGCCAGCAGCTTAGGGGCTAGCGGGTTTCGCACAGATACGCAGTATTTT. Translating it yields CASSLGASGFRTDTQYF.

The CDR3 spells CASSVIERNTEAFF. DNA of the CDR3: TGTGCCAGCAGCGTAATAGAAAGGAACACTGAAGCTTTCTTT. This chain links TRBV9 with TRBJ1-1, with D unresolved. V was pared by 1 base and J by 1 base, with 8 bases between. The CDR3 runs 14 residues. From germline, CDR1 is SGDLS and CDR2 YYNGEE.

J is TRBJ2-7 and V is TRBV9, with 10 bases identical to TRBD1. The CDR3 extends over 14 amino acids. Germline-derived CDR1 and CDR2 are SGDLS and YYNGEE. Trimming took 4 bases from V and 3 from J; bases not matched to a gene: 4. The CDR3 DNA reads as TGTGCCAGCAGCAGGGGACAGGGGATCTACGAGCAGTACTTC. Translation: CASSRGQGIYEQYF.

The gene calls are TRBV5-1 and TRBJ1-1, with D perhaps matching TRBD1 (5 bases). The CDR3 runs to 14 residues. V lost 1 base, J lost 5 bases, and 12 bases lay in between. Germline V gene sequence: CDR1 SGHRS, CDR2 YFSETQ. The CDR3 region is CASSLRTRVTEAFF. Written as DNA, the CDR3 is TGCGCCAGCAGCTTGCGCACCAGGGTTACTGAAGCTTTCTTT.

The gene calls are TRBV15 and TRBJ2-5; D ambiguous. Germline V gene sequence: CDR1 LNHNV, CDR2 YYDKDF (reference sequence). There are 14 residues in the CDR3. V lost 4 bases, J lost 5 bases, and 14 bases lay in between. The chain's CDR3 is CATSIPPGSETQYF. Here the CDR3 DNA reads TGTGCCACCAGCATCCCACCCGGATCGGAGACCCAGTACTTC.

This rearrangement joins TRBV12-3 or TRBV12-4 to TRBJ1-2; the D is unclear. V lost 3 bases to trimming and J lost 6 bases, with 11 bases between them. The CDR3 consists of 13 residues. The CDR3: CASSFLDSNGYTF. The CDR3 DNA is TGTGCCAGCAGTTTCCTAGATTCGAATGGCTACACCTTC.

This clonotype was recorded a few times. The V and J genes are TRBV14 and TRBJ2-7; D remains ambiguous. The CDR3 runs to 11 residues. Between the trimmed V and J ends, which lost 4 bases and 7 bases, there was a span of 8 bases. In germline, CDR1 is SGHDN, CDR2 FVKESK. CDR3 protein: CASSLSIEQYF. The CDR3 DNA is TGTGCCAGCAGCCTCTCGATTGAGCAGTACTTC.

The chain combines TRBV29-1 with TRBJ1-1; 7 nucleotides line up with TRBD1. Germline lookup yields CDR1 SQVTM and CDR2 ANQGSEA. V lost 6 bases, J lost 1 base, and 5 bases stayed unmatched. The CDR3 contains 13 residues. Written as DNA, the CDR3 is TGCAGCGTCGCCCACAGGGGGAACACTGAAGCTTTCTTT. This gives the protein CSVAHRGNTEAFF.

V gene TRBV12-3 or TRBV12-4 combines with J gene TRBJ2-2; TRBD2 aligns across 16 bases. Unmatched junction bases numbered 4, after V lost 4 bases and J lost 5 bases. The CDR3 covers 17 residues. DNA of the CDR3: TGTGCCAGCAGTTCCGGGACTAGCGGGAGGGGTACCGGGGAGCTGTTTTTT. Protein: CASSSGTSGRGTGELFF.